This T cell receptor beta chain was recovered during a study of monozygotic twins with inflammatory bowel disease. The germline CDR1 and CDR2 sequences are KGHSH and LQKENI. The CDR3 contains 13 residues. Study-level results: Compared with healthy twins, IBD patients shared fewer clonotypes with others, especially with disease activity.

After re-calling the 5' RACE reads, TCRdb lists one entry per CDR3 protein, DNA absent. The sample data list under 150,000 distinct CDR3 sequences. Notes on this clonotype: Its antigen is as yet unknown.

The sequence derives from a human donor with ulcerative colitis or Crohn's disease, or a healthy co-twin of an affected twin (not recorded which). What was sequenced was blood. V and J are TRBV18 and TRBJ2-1; checking the TCRdb D call of TRBD1 is not possible without DNA. The chain's CDR3 is CASSLGVSDEQFF.